This TCR beta chain appears in the sequencing data of a study of graft-versus-host responses after intestinal transplantation. Study-level background: The recipients all started with anti-thymocyte globulin induction and then took tacrolimus and steroids for about 3 years.

Sequenced by immunoSEQ multiplex PCR; TCRdb stores in-frame clones only, minus some. Of about 39,000 clones detected, roughly nine tenths appear once; the ten largest clones hold approximately 7.1%. This CDR3 is built from 16 residues. Germline lookup yields CDR1 SGHRS and CDR2 YFSETQ. V lost 3 bases to trimming and J lost 7 bases, with 22 bases between them. On this clone itself: Its target is not known.

Whole-study findings and limits: GvH clones surfaced in recipient marrow, some emerging earlier in ileum or blood.

This sequence was found in a human patient who received an intestinal transplant, so some T cells may come from the graft donor. J is TRBJ2-5 and V is TRBV5-1; a possible D gene is TRBD1 (6 bases). This material consisted of PBMCs, taken 267 days after transplant. CDR3 sequence: CASSSVYRERRGTQYF. DNA of the CDR3: TGCGCCAGCAGCTCGGTTTACAGGGAAAGGCGAGGGACCCAGTACTTC.